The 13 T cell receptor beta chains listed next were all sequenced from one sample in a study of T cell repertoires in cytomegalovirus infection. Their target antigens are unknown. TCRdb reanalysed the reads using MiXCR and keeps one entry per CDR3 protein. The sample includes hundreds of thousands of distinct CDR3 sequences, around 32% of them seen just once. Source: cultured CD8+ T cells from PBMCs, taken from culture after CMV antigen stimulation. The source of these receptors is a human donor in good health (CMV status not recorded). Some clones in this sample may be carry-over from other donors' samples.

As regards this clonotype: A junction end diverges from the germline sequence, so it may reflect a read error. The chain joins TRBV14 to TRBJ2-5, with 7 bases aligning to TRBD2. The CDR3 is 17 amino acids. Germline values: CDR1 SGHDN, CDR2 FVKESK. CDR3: CASSQDRGGGPPETQYF. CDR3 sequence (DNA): TGTGCCAGCAGTCAAGATCGGGGCGGGGGACCCCCAGAGACCCAGTACTTC.

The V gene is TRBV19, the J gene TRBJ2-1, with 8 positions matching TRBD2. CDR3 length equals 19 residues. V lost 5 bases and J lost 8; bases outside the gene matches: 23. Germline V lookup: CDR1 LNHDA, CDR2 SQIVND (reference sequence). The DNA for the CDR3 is TGTGCCAGTAGTCCGAGACTAGCGAGGGTCGGGGCGGGTTTGTATGAGCAGTTCTTC. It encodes CASSPRLARVGAGLYEQFF.

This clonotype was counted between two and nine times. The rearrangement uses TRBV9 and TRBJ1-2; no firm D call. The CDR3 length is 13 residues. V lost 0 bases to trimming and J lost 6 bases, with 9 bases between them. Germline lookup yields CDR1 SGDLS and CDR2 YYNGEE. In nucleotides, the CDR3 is TGTGCCAGCAGCGTAGGGGAGGATAATGGCTACACCTTC. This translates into CASSVGEDNGYTF.

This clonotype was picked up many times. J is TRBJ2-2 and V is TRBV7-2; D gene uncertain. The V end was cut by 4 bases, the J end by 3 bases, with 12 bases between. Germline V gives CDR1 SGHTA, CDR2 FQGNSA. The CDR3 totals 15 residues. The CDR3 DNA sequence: TGTGCCAGCAGCTCAGACGGAGTTTACACCGGGGAGCTGTTTTTT. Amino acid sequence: CASSSDGVYTGELFF.

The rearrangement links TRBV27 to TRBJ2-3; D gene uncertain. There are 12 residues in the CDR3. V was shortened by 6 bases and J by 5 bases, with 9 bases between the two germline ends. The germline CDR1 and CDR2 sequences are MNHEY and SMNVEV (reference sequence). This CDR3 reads CASSHPRDTQYF. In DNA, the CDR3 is TGTGCCAGCAGCCACCCCCGAGATACGCAGTATTTT.

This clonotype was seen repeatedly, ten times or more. The CDR3 DNA is TGTGCCAGCACCCAGGGGGAGGATGAGCAGTTCTTC. Its translation is CASTQGEDEQFF. The V and J genes are TRBV7-2 and TRBJ2-1; D possibly corresponds to TRBD1 (7 bases). From germline, CDR1 is SGHTA and CDR2 FQGNSA. The CDR3 totals 12 residues. V shed 7 bases and J shed 8 bases, with 12 bases lying between them.

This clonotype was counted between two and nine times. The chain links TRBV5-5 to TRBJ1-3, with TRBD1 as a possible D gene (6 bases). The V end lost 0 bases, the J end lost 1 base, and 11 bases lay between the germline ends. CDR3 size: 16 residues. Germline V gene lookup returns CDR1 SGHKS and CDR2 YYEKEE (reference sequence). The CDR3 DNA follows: TGTGCCAGCAGCTTGGAGGGGGTTTTTTCTGGAAACACCATATATTTT. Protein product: CASSLEGVFSGNTIYF.

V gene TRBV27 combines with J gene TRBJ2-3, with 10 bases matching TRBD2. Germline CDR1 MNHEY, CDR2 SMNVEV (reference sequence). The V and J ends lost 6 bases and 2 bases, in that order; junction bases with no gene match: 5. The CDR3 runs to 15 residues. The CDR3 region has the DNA TGTGCCAGCAGCAATAGCGGGGGGCCCACAGATACGCAGTATTTT. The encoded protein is CASSNSGGPTDTQYF.

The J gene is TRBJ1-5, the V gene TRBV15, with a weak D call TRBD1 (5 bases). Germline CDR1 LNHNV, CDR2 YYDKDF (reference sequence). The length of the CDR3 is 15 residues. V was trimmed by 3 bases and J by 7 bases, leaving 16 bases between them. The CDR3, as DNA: TGTGCCACCAGCAGGGATACCGGGGGAGGGCAGCCCCAGCATTTT. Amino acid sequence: CATSRDTGGGQPQHF.

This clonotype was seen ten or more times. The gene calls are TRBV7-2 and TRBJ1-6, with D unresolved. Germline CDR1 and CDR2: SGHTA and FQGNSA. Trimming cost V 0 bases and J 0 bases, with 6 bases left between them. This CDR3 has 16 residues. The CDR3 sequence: CASSLAPSSYNSPLHF. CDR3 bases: TGTGCCAGCAGCTTAGCACCGAGCTCCTATAATTCACCCCTCCACTTT.

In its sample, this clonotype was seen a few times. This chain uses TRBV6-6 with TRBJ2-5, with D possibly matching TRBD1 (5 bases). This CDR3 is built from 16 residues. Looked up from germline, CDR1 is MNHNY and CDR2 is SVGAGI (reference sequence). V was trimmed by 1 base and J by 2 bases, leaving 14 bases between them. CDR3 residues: CASSYFSDSNQETQYF. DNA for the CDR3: TGTGCCAGCAGTTACTTTTCAGACAGCAATCAAGAGACCCAGTACTTC.

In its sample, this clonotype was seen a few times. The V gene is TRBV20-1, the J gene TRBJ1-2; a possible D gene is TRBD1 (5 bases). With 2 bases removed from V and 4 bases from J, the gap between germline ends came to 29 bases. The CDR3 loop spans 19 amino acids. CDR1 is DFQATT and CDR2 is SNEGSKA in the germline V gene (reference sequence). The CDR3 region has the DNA TGCAGTGCTAGACTCCGGGACGACTGGATACGACCGAACATCTATGGCTACACCTTC. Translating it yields CSARLRDDWIRPNIYGYTF.

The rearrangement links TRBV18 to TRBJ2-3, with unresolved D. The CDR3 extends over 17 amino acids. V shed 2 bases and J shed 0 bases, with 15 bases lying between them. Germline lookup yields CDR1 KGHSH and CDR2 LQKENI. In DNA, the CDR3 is TGTGCCAGCTCACCAAAATGGGTAGCAGATAGCACAGATACGCAGTATTTT. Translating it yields CASSPKWVADSTDTQYF.